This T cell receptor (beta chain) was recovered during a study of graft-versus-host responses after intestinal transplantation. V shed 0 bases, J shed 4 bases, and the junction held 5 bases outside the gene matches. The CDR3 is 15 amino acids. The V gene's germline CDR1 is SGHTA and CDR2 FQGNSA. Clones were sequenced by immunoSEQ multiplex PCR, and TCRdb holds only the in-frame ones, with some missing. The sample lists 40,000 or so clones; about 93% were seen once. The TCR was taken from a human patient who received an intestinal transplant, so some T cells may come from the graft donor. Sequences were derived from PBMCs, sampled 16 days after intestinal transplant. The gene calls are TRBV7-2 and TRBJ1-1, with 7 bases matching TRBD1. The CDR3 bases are TGTGCCAGCAGCTTAGCAGAGGGGGCGGTCACTGAAGCTTTCTTT. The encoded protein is CASSLAEGAVTEAFF. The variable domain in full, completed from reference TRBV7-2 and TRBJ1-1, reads GAGVSQSPSNKVTEKGKDVELRCDPISGHTALYWYRQSLGQGLEFLIYFQGNSAPDKSGLPSDRFSAERTGGSVSTLTIQRTQQEDSAVYLCASSLAEGAVTEAFFGQGTRLTVV.